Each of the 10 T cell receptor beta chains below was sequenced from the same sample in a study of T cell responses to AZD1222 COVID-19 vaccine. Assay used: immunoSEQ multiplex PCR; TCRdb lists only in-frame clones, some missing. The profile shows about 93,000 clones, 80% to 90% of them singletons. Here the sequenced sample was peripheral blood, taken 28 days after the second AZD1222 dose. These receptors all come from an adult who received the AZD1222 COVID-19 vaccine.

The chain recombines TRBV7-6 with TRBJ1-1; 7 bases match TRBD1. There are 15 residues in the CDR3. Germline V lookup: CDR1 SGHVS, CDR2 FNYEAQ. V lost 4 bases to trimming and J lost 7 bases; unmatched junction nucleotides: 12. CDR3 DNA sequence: TGTGCCAGCAGCTCCCAGATGGCAGGGGGAGGTGAAGCTTTCTTT. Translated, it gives CASSSQMAGGGEAFF.

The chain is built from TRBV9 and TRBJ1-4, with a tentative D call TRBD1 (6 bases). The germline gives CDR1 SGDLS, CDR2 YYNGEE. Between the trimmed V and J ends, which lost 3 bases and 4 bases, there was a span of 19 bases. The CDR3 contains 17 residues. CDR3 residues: CASSDDPSRGNNEKLFF. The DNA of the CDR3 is TGTGCCAGCAGCGACGACCCCTCGAGGGGGAATAATGAAAAACTGTTTTTT. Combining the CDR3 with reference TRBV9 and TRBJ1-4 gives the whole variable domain DSGVTQTPKHLITATGQRVTLRCSPRSGDLSVYWYQQSLDQGLQFLIQYYNGEERAKGNILERFSAQQFPDLHSELNLSSLELGDSALYFCASSDDPSRGNNEKLFFGSGTQLSVL.

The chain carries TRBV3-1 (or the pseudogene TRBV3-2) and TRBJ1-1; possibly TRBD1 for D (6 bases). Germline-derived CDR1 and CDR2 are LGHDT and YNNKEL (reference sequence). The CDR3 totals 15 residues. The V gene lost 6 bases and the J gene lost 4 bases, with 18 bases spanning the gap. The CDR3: CASRGGTPPGTEAFF. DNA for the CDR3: TGTGCCAGCAGGGGAGGGACACCTCCAGGCACTGAAGCTTTCTTT.

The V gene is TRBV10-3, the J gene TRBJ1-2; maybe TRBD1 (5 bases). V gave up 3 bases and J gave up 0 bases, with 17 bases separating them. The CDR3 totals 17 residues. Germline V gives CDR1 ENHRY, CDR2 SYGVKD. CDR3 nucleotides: TGTGCCATCAGTGACAACAGGTTCATTGTAGCTAACTATGGCTACACCTTC. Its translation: CAISDNRFIVANYGYTF.

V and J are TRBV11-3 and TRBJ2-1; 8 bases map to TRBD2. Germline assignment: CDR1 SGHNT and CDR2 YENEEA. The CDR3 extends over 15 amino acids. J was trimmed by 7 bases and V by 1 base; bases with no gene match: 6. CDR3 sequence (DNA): TGTGCCAGCAGCTTAGGAGCGGGGGAAACGAATGAGCAGTTCTTC. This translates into CASSLGAGETNEQFF.

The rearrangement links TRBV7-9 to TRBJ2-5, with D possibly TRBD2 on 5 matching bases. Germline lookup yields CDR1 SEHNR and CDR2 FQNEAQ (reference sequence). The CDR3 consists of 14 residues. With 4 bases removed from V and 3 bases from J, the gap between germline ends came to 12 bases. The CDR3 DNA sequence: TGTGCCAGCAGCTCCCCCCCGGGGAAAGAGACCCAGTACTTC. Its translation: CASSSPPGKETQYF.

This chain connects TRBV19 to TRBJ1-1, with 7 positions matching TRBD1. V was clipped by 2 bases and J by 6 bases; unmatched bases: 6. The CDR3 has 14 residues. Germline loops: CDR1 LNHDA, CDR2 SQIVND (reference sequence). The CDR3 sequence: CASSIQGGAAEAFF. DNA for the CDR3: TGTGCCAGTAGTATACAGGGGGGCGCGGCTGAAGCTTTCTTT.

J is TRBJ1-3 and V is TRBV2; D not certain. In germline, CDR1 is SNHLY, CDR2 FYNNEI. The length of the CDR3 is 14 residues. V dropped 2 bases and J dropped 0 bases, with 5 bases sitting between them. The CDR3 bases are TGTGCCAGCAGTGAACAGTCCTCTGGAAACACCATATATTTT. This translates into CASSEQSSGNTIYF. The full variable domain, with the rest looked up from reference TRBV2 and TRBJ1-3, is EPEVTQTPSHQVTQMGQEVILRCVPISNHLYFYWYRQILGQKVEFLVSFYNNEISEKSEIFDDQFSVERPDGSNFTLKIRSTKLEDSAMYFCASSEQSSGNTIYFGEGSWLTVV.

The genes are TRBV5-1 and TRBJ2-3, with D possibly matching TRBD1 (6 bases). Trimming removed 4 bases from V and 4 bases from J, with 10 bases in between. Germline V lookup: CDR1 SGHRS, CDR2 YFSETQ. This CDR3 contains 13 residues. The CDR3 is CASSTTGSDTQYF. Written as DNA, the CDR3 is TGCGCCAGCAGCACTACAGGGTCAGATACGCAGTATTTT.

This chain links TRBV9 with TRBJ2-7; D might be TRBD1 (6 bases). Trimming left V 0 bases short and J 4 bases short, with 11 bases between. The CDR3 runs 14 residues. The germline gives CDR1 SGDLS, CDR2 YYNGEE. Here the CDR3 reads CASSVAWGQYEQYF. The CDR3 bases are TGTGCCAGCAGCGTAGCGTGGGGGCAATACGAGCAGTACTTC.